The rows below give T cell receptor beta chains drawn from one sample of a study of PD-1 blockade in classical Hodgkin lymphoma. Libraries were prepared by immunoSEQ multiplex PCR; TCRdb keeps only in-frame clonotypes and omits some of them. The table lists approximately 31,000 clones, approximately 94% of them singletons. Material for sequencing was peripheral blood mononuclear cells (PBMCs). These TCRs come from a human donor with classical Hodgkin lymphoma. Both conserved end residues are part of each CDR3. Fields, in order: V gene, clone size, CDR3 length, D gene, J gene, CDR3 DNA, CDR3 protein. A D gene is named only where the DNA matches it firmly. Only some rows state a clone size, as once, few, many or a class for expanded clones.

TRBV18,.,18,TRBD2,TRBJ2-3,TGTGCCAGCTCACCGACGACTATATCAGCGGGAGGAATGGATACGCAGTATTTT,CASSPTTISAGGMDTQYF
TRBV30,.,13,.,TRBJ2-1,TGTGCCTGGATGGCGGCCTATTTAGATGAGCAGTTCTTC,CAWMAAYLDEQFF
TRBV7-2,.,15,.,TRBJ1-1,TGTGCCAGCAGCTTAGGAGTAGGGAGACGAGCTGAAGCTTTCTTT,CASSLGVGRRAEAFF
TRBV27,.,13,.,TRBJ1-2,TGTGCCAGCAGTATACAGATTAACTATGGCTACACCTTC,CASSIQINYGYTF
TRBV9,.,14,.,TRBJ2-1,TGTGCCAGCAGCGTTGCTTTCTCTTACAATGAGCAGTTCTTC,CASSVAFSYNEQFF
TRBV4-2,.,15,TRBD1,TRBJ2-7,TGTGCCAGCAGCCAGATCGGGACAGGACCCTACGAGCAGTACTTC,CASSQIGTGPYEQYF
TRBV7-2,.,17,TRBD2,TRBJ2-7,TGTGCCAGCAGCTTAAGCATCCGAAGCGGGGGGGTGTACGAGCAGTACTTC,CASSLSIRSGGVYEQYF
TRBV5-6,.,13,.,TRBJ2-1,TGTGCCAGCAGCTACGGTCGCTACAATGAGCAGTTCTTC,CASSYGRYNEQFF
TRBV5-5,.,14,.,TRBJ1-5,TGTGCCAGCAGCTTGGTCGGGTTGGGACAGCCCCAGCATTTT,CASSLVGLGQPQHF
TRBV5-1,.,15,.,TRBJ1-1,TGCGCCAGCACTCTTGGTCTAGCAAGGGACACTGAAGCTTTCTTT,CASTLGLARDTEAFF
TRBV27,.,14,.,TRBJ2-7,TGTGCCAGCAGTTTCGGAGGGGAAGGGTACGAGCAGTACTTC,CASSFGGEGYEQYF
TRBV7-2,.,14,.,TRBJ2-1,TGTGCCAGCAGCCGGGACCCCTCCTACAATGAGCAGTTCTTC,CASSRDPSYNEQFF
TRBV2,.,15,.,TRBJ1-1,.,CASSENGYFGPEAFF
TRBV7-6,.,14,.,TRBJ2-2,TGTGCCAGCAGCTCCCAAAGGGACACCGGGGAGCTGTTTTTT,CASSSQRDTGELFF
TRBV7-9,.,14,.,TRBJ2-7,TGTGCCAGCAGCTTAGATCGCCTGCCCTTCGAGCAGTACTTC,CASSLDRLPFEQYF
TRBV19,.,17,.,TRBJ1-5,TGTGCCAGTAGTATAGATAGCTTTCGGACACGCAATCAGCCCCAGCATTTT,CASSIDSFRTRNQPQHF
TRBV5-1,.,16,.,TRBJ2-3,TGCGCCAGCAGCTTGTTGGAGGGAGGAGACACAGATACGCAGTATTTT,CASSLLEGGDTDTQYF
TRBV6-4,.,15,TRBD1,TRBJ2-1,TGTGCCAGCAGTGACCGCGCGGACAGGGTAGATGAGCAGTTCTTC,CASSDRADRVDEQFF
TRBV30,.,14,.,TRBJ2-5,TGTGCCTGGAGTGGTGCGGGAAGGCAAGAGACCCAGTACTTC,CAWSGAGRQETQYF
TRBV10-3,.,15,.,TRBJ2-1,TGTGCCATCAGTGTCACTACTAGCTCCTACAATGAGCAGTTCTTC,CAISVTTSSYNEQFF
TRBV5-1,.,15,.,TRBJ2-7,TGCGCCAGCAGCTTGGAGCGCACAGAAGCCTACGAGCAGTACTTC,CASSLERTEAYEQYF
TRBV18,.,16,.,TRBJ2-7,TGTGCCAGCTCACCACCCGGCAGGGTGGGGTCCTACGAGCAGTACTTC,CASSPPGRVGSYEQYF
TRBV10-3,.,15,TRBD2,TRBJ2-1,TGTGCTATCAGCCAGACGGGACTAGCGATCAATGAGCAGTTCTTC,CAISQTGLAINEQFF
TRBV5-6,.,13,.,TRBJ1-2,TGTGCCAGCAGCGCGGGCCTCTTACCTGGCTACACCTTC,CASSAGLLPGYTF
TRBV6-1,once,13,.,TRBJ2-7,TGTGCCAGCAGTCCGAGCTCTTACCACGAGCAGTACTTC,CASSPSSYHEQYF
TRBV27,.,16,.,TRBJ2-7,TGTGCCAGCAGTTCACTATTTTTAGGCAAAAGCTACGAGCAGTACTTC,CASSSLFLGKSYEQYF
TRBV9,.,15,TRBD2,TRBJ2-3,TGTGCCAGCAGCGGATTCCGGGGGGAACGGGATACGCAGTATTTT,CASSGFRGERDTQYF
TRBV5-4,.,14,TRBD1,TRBJ1-1,TGTGCCAGCAGCGACCGGACAGGGCCCCCGTTAGCTTTCTTT,CASSDRTGPPLAFF
TRBV28,.,13,.,TRBJ2-5,TGTGCCAGCAGCCTTGGGGGGAGGGAGACCCAGTACTTC,CASSLGGRETQYF
TRBV6-5,.,13,TRBD2,TRBJ2-7,TGTGCCAGCAGTTTGGGACTAGGTGACGAGCAGTACTTC,CASSLGLGDEQYF
TRBV27,.,16,.,TRBJ1-1,TGTGCCAGCAGTTTGAGATACAGGATCCGGGGGACTGAAGCTTTCTTT,CASSLRYRIRGTEAFF
TRBV5-1,.,17,.,TRBJ2-6,TGCGCCAGCAGCACCGGGGTTAGTAGCTCTGGGGCCAACGTCCTGACTTTC,CASSTGVSSSGANVLTF
TRBV5-1,.,14,.,TRBJ1-3,TGCGCCAGCAGCTTGCCCGATTCTGGAAACACCATATATTTT,CASSLPDSGNTIYF
TRBV15,once,15,.,TRBJ2-7,TGTGCCACCAGCAGAGATCATTCCGCGCCTCCCGGGCAGTACTTC,CATSRDHSAPPGQYF
TRBV11-2,.,14,.,TRBJ2-7,TGTGCCAGCAGCCAGGAACGGGACTCACTTGGGCAGTACTTC,CASSQERDSLGQYF
TRBV6-4,.,16,TRBD2,TRBJ2-1,TGTGCCAGCAGTGACTCGGCTAGCGGGGGCCTGGATGAGCAGTTCTTC,CASSDSASGGLDEQFF
TRBV7-9,.,12,.,TRBJ2-2,TGTGCCAGCACCATAGCTGCTGGGGAGCTGTTTTTT,CASTIAAGELFF
TRBV9,once,18,TRBD1,TRBJ1-2,TGTGCCAGCAGCGCCCCTCTTCCGGGACAGGGTAGCGCCTATGGCTACACCTTC,CASSAPLPGQGSAYGYTF
TRBV5-4,.,17,.,TRBJ1-2,TGTGCCAGCAGCTTGGAGAAACAGGCCCTTCGTAACTATGGCTACACCTTC,CASSLEKQALRNYGYTF
TRBV7-9,.,14,TRBD1,TRBJ2-7,TGTGCCAGCAGCCCCGAGTGGACAGGGAACGAGCAGTACTTC,CASSPEWTGNEQYF
TRBV2,.,12,.,TRBJ2-4,TGTGCCAGCAGTGATTACATCCGGGAGCAGTACTTC,CASSDYIREQYF
TRBV4-1,.,14,.,TRBJ2-7,TGCGCCAGCAGCGTCCGGACGGATTCCTACGAGCAGTACTTC,CASSVRTDSYEQYF
TRBV9,.,16,.,TRBJ2-2,TGTGCCAGCAGCGGAGAAGGAACAGAAAACACCGGGGAGCTGTTTTTT,CASSGEGTENTGELFF
TRBV25-1,.,14,TRBD1,TRBJ1-1,TGTGCCAGCAGTGACTTAAGACAGGGCTATGAAGCTTTCTTT,CASSDLRQGYEAFF
TRBV6-1,.,14,TRBD2,TRBJ2-3,TGTGCCAGCACATTTAGCGGGGGCACAGATACGCAGTATTTT,CASTFSGGTDTQYF
TRBV27,once,16,TRBD1,TRBJ1-3,TGTGCCAGCAGTAGGACAGGGGCGCCTTTTGGAAACACCATATATTTT,CASSRTGAPFGNTIYF
TRBV28,once,15,.,TRBJ2-7,TGTGCCAGCAGTACCCCCCCGGGGGTGAAGTACGAGCAGTACTTC,CASSTPPGVKYEQYF
TRBV6-5,.,15,TRBD1,TRBJ1-1,TGTGCCAGCAGTTACTCGAGACAGGGGGTCACTGAAGCTTTCTTT,CASSYSRQGVTEAFF
TRBV7-2,.,16,TRBD2,TRBJ2-3,TGTGCCAGCAGCTTAGTGTGGGGGGGTCTCACAGATACGCAGTATTTT,CASSLVWGGLTDTQYF